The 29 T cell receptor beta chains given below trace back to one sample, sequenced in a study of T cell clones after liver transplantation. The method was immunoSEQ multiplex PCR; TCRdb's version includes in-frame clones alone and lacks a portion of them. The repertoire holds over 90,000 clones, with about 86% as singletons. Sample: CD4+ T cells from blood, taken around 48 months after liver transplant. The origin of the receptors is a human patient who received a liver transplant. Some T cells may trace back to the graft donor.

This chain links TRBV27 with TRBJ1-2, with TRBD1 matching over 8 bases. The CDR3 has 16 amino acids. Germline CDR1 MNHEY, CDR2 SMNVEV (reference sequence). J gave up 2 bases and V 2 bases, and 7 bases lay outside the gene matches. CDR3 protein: CASSLKGQGVNYGYTF. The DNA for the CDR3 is TGTGCCAGCAGTTTAAAAGGACAGGGCGTCAACTATGGCTACACCTTC.

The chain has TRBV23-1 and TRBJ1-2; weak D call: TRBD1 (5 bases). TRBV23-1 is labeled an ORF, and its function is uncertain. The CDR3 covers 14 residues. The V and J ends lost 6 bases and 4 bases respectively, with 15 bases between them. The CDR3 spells CASSGRGSCYGYTF. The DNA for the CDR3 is TGCGCCAGCAGCGGGCGGGGGAGTTGCTATGGCTACACCTTC.

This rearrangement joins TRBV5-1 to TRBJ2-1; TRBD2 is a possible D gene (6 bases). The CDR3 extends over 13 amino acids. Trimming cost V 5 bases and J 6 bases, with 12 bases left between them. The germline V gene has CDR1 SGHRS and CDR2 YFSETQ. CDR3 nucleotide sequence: TGCGCCAGCAGTCGGGACTCCCTCAATGAGCAGTTCTTC. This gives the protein CASSRDSLNEQFF.

In DNA form, the CDR3 reads TGTGCCAGCAGCGTAGGGCCGGGCTTGGACACTGAAGCTTTCTTT. Translation gives CASSVGPGLDTEAFF. V usage is TRBV9 and J usage is TRBJ1-1; unclear D gene. This CDR3 comprises 15 residues. Per germline, CDR1 SGDLS and CDR2 YYNGEE. The V and J ends lost 0 bases and 3 bases respectively, with 12 bases between them.

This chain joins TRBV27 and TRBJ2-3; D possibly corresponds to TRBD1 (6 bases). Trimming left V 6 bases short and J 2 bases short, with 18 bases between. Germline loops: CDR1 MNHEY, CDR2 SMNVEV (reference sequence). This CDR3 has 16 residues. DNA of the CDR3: TGTGCCAGCAGCTCGCTCTGGGACACCTACACAGATACGCAGTATTTT. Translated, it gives CASSSLWDTYTDTQYF.

The CDR3 loop reads CASSRGVGGLAGEQYF. CDR3 DNA: TGCGCCAGCTCGAGAGGGGTCGGTGGACTAGCCGGCGAGCAGTACTTC. The rearrangement links TRBV5-1 to TRBJ2-7; 8 bases are a match to TRBD2. This CDR3 is 16 amino acids long. Trimming cost V 7 bases and J 6 bases; bases outside gene matches: 18. Germline values: CDR1 SGHRS, CDR2 YFSETQ.

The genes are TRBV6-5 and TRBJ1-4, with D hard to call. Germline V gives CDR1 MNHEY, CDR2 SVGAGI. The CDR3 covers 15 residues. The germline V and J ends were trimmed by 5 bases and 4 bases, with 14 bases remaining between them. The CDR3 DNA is TGTGCCAGCAGTCGTGCGCGGGCGGGTAATGAAAAACTGTTTTTT. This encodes CASSRARAGNEKLFF.

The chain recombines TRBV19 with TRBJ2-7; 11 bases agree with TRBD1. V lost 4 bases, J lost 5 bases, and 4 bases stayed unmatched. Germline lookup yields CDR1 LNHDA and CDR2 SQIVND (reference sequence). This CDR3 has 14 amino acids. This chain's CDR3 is CASSTGDRGNEQYF. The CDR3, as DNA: TGTGCCAGTAGTACCGGGGACAGGGGGAACGAGCAGTACTTC.

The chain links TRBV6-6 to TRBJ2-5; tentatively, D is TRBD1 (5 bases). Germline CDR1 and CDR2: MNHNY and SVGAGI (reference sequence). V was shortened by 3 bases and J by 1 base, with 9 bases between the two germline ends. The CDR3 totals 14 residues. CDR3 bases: TGTGCCAGCAGTTATGGTCAGGGCCAAGAGACCCAGTACTTC. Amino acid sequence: CASSYGQGQETQYF.

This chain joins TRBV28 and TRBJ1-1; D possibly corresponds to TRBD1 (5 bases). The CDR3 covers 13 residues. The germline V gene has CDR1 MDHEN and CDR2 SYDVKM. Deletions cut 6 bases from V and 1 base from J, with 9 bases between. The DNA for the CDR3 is TGTGCCAGCAGATCCACAGGGAACACTGAAGCTTTCTTT. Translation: CASRSTGNTEAFF.

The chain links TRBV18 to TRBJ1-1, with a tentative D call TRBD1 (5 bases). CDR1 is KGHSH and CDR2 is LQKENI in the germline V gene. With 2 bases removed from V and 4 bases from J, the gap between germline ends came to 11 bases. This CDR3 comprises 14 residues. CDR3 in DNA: TGTGCCAGCTCACCAGGGAGGGGAAGCACTGAAGCTTTCTTT. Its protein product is CASSPGRGSTEAFF.

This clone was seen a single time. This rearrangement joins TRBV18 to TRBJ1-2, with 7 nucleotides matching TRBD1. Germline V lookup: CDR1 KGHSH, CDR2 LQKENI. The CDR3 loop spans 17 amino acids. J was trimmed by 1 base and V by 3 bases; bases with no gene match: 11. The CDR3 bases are TGTGCCAGCTCACCCCAGGCAGGGGGAGCTATTAACTATGGCTACACCTTC. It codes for CASSPQAGGAINYGYTF.

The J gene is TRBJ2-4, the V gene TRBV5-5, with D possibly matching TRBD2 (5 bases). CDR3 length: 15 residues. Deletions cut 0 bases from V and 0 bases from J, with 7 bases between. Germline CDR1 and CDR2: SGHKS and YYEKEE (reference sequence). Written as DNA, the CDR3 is TGTGCCAGCAGCTTGGGCGGACTAGCCAAAAACATTCAGTACTTC. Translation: CASSLGGLAKNIQYF.

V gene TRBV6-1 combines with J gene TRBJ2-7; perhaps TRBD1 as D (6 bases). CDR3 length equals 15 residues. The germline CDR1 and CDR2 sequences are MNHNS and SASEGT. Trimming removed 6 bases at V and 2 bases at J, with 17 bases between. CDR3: CASSLTHREPYEQYF. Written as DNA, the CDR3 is TGTGCCAGCAGCCTCACACACAGGGAGCCCTACGAGCAGTACTTC.

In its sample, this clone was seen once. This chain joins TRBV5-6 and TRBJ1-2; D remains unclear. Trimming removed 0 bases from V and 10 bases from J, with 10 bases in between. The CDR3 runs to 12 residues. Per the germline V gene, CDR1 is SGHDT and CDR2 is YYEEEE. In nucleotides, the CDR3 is TGTGCCAGCAGCTTGGTACGCGCCAACTACACCTTC. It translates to CASSLVRANYTF.

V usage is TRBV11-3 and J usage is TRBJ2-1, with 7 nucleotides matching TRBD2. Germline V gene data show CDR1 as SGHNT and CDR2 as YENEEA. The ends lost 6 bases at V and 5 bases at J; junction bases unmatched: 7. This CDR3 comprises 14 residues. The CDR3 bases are TGTGCCAGCAGTCTTGGGAGGGCGAACAATGAGCAGTTCTTC. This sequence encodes CASSLGRANNEQFF.

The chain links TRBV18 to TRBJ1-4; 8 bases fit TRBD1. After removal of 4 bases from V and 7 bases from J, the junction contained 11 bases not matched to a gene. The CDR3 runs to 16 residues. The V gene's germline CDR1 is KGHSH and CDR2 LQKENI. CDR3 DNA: TGTGCCAGCTCACAAATCCAGGGGGCGGGCGGTGAAAAACTGTTTTTT. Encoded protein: CASSQIQGAGGEKLFF.

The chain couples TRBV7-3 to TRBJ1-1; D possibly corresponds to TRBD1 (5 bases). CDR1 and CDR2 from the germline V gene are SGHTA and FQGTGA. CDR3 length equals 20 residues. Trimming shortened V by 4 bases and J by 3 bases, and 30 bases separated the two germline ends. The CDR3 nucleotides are TGTGCCAGCAGCTCCAACCCCTCGGGGCACAGAGCGCAAAAGGACACTGAAGCTTTCTTT. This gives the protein CASSSNPSGHRAQKDTEAFF.

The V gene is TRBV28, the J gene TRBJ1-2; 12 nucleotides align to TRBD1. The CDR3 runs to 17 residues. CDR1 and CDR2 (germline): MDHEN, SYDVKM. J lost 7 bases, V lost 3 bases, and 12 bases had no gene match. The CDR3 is CASSLTPGTGGASGYTF. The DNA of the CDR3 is TGTGCCAGCAGTTTGACCCCCGGGACAGGGGGCGCTAGTGGCTACACCTTC.

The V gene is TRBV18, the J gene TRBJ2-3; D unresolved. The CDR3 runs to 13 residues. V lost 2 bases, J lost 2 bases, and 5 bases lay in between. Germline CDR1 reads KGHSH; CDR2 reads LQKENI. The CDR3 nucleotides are TGTGCCAGCTCACCAGGACCCACAGATACGCAGTATTTT. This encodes CASSPGPTDTQYF.

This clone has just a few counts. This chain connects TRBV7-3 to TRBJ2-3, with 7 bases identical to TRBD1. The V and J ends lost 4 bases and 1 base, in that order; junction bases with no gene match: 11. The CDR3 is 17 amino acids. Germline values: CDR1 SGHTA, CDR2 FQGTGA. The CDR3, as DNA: TGTGCCAGCAGCTCATCAGGGGGAATGCTAGGCACAGATACGCAGTATTTT. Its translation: CASSSSGGMLGTDTQYF.

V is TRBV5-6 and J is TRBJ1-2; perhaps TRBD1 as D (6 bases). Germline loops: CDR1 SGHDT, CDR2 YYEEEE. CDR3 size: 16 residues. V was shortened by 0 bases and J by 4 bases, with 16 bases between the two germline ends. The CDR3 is CASSLDTGSLPYGYTF. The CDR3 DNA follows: TGTGCCAGCAGCTTGGATACAGGGAGTCTGCCCTATGGCTACACCTTC.

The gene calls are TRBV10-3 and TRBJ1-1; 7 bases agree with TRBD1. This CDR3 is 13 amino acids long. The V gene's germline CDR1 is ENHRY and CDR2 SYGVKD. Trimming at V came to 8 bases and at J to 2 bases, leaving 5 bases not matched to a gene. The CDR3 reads CAIHRGLNTEAFF. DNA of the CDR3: TGTGCCATCCACAGGGGATTAAACACTGAAGCTTTCTTT.

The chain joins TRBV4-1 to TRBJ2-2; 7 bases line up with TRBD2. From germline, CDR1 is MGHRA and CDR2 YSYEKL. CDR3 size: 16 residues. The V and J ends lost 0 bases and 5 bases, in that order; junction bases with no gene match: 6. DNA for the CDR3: TGCGCCAGCAGCCAAGAACGCGGGAGCGGTACCGGGGAGCTGTTTTTT. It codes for CASSQERGSGTGELFF.

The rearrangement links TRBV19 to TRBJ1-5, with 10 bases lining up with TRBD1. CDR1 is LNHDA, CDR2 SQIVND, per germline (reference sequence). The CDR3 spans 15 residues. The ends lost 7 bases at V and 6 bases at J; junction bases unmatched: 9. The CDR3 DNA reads TGTGCCAGTAACCCGGACAGGGGGAGGTTTCAGCCCCAGCATTTT. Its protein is CASNPDRGRFQPQHF.

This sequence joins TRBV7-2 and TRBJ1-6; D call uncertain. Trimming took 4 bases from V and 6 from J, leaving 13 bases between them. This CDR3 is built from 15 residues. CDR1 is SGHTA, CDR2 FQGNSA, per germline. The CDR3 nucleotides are TGTGCCAGCAGCTCCCAAACAGTGACTAATTCACCCCTCCACTTT. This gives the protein CASSSQTVTNSPLHF.

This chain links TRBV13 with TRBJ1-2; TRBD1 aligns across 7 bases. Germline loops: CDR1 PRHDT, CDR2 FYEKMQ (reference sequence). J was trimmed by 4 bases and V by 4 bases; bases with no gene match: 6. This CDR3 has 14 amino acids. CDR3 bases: TGTGCCAGCAGCTCACAGGGGTTAGGCTATGGCTACACCTTC. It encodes CASSSQGLGYGYTF.

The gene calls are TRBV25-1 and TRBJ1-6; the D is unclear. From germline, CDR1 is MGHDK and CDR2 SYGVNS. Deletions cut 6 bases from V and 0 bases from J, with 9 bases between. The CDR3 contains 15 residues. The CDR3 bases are TGTGCCAGCAGGCAGGCTAGCTCCTATAATTCACCCCTCCACTTT. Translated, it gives CASRQASSYNSPLHF.

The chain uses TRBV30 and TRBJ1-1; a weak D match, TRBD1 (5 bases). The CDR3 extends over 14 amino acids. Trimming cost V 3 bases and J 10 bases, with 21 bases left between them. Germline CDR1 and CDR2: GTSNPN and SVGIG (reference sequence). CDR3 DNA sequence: TGTGCCTGGAGGACCCCAGGGTACTGGATCCCAGCTTTCTTT. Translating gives CAWRTPGYWIPAFF.